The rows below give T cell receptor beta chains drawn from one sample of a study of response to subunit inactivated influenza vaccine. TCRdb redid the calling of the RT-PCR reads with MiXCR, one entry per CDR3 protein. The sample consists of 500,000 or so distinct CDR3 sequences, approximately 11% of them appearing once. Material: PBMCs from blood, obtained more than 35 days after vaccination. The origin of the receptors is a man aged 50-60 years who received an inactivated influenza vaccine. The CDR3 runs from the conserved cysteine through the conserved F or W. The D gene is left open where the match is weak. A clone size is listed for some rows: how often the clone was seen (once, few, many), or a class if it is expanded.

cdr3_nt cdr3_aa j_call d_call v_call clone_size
TGTGCCAGCAGCCCCGAAGACAGGGTCCCAGAGACCCAGTACTTC CASSPEDRVPETQYF TRBJ2-5 TRBD1 TRBV11-1 NA
TGCGCCAGCAGCTTGCTCGGACATACCTACGAGCAGTACTTC CASSLLGHTYEQYF TRBJ2-7 NA TRBV5-1 NA
TGCAGCGTTGCCGGACAGGTTGGTGCTGGGGCCAACGTCCTGACTTTC CSVAGQVGAGANVLTF TRBJ2-6 TRBD1 TRBV29-1 many
TGCAGTGCTAGAGATCGCGTGGGAATCAATGAGCAGTTCTTC CSARDRVGINEQFF TRBJ2-1 NA TRBV20-1 NA
TGCAGTGCTAGTCCCCTCGGGACAGGGTATGAGACCCAGTACTTC CSASPLGTGYETQYF TRBJ2-5 TRBD1 TRBV20-1 NA
TGTGCCAGCAGCCAGAGGGCGGGGGAGGGCAATGAGCAGTTCTTC CASSQRAGEGNEQFF TRBJ2-1 TRBD2 TRBV3-1 NA
TGTGCCAGCAGCCTACCGGGACAGGGTGGTGAAAAACTGTTTTTT CASSLPGQGGEKLFF TRBJ1-4 TRBD1 TRBV5-5 many
TGTGCCAGCAGCTTAGCCGGGCCGGACGAAACCCCGCAGTTCTTC CASSLAGPDETPQFF TRBJ2-1 NA TRBV7-2 NA
TGTGCCAGCAGCTTGGGACTAGCGGGAGTTGCGAATACGCAGTATTTT CASSLGLAGVANTQYF TRBJ2-3 TRBD2 TRBV5-6 many
TGCGCCAGCAGGAAGGGACAGGGAGAGACCCAGTACTTC CASRKGQGETQYF TRBJ2-5 TRBD1 TRBV10-2 NA
TGTGCCAGCACCCCAAGGGCTTTGCTACAGGTCATACAAGAGACCCAGTACTTC CASTPRALLQVIQETQYF TRBJ2-5 NA TRBV7-8 NA
TGTGCCAGCAGGCGCTCAGGGGCCCAGGAGTTCTTC CASRRSGAQEFF TRBJ2-1 NA TRBV12-3/TRBV12-4 few
TGTGCCAGCAGCCTTTCAAGCGGGAGGGAGCAGTACTTC CASSLSSGREQYF TRBJ2-7 TRBD2 TRBV7-2 few
TGTGCCAGCAGCCAACCGGGACAGGGCCCAGATACGCAGTATTTT CASSQPGQGPDTQYF TRBJ2-3 TRBD1 TRBV4-2 few
TGTGCCAGCAGCTTGGTGGCAGAAGATACGCAGTATTTT CASSLVAEDTQYF TRBJ2-3 NA TRBV5-4 many
TGTGCCAGCAGCTTAAAACAGGGAAATTCACCCCTCCACTTT CASSLKQGNSPLHF TRBJ1-6 NA TRBV7-2 many
TGCGCCAGCAGCTTGTCCGGGACATACTCCTACGAGCAGTACTTC CASSLSGTYSYEQYF TRBJ2-7 NA TRBV5-1 few
TGTGCCAGCAGTTACTCGACAGGAGACAGCGACGAGCAGTACTTC CASSYSTGDSDEQYF TRBJ2-7 NA TRBV6-2/TRBV6-3 NA
TGCAGCGTTGAAGATCGGCTAGCGGGAGTAGGTGAGCAGTTCTTC CSVEDRLAGVGEQFF TRBJ2-1 TRBD2 TRBV29-1 many
TGCAGTGCTAGAGATCTGATTGGGCGGGGGGGCGGTGAGCAGTTCTTC CSARDLIGRGGGEQFF TRBJ2-1 TRBD2 TRBV20-1 few
TGTGCCAGCAGCGCACAGCGGGAGGGCGAAATTCGGGGCACCGGGGAGCTGTTTTTT CASSAQREGEIRGTGELFF TRBJ2-2 TRBD2 TRBV9 many
TGCAGTGTCTTGGGGGGTGGCACTGAAGCTTTCTTT CSVLGGGTEAFF TRBJ1-1 NA TRBV20-1 NA
TGTGCCAGCAGCGCCCGACAACAGCGAGGCACTGAAGCTTTCTTT CASSARQQRGTEAFF TRBJ1-1 NA TRBV7-2 NA
TGTGCCAGCAGTTTGGGGAGGGGGCACGGAGGGGAGACCCAGTACTTC CASSLGRGHGGETQYF TRBJ2-5 NA TRBV12-3/TRBV12-4 NA
TGTGCCAGCAGCTTCAATGTCGGCGAGCAGTACTTC CASSFNVGEQYF TRBJ2-7 NA TRBV7-9 few
TGCAGCGTTGATAGGGGGGGTAGCACAGATACGCAGTATTTT CSVDRGGSTDTQYF TRBJ2-3 NA TRBV29-1 NA
TGTGCCAGCAGCCGCAGTTATAATGAAAAACTGTTTTTT CASSRSYNEKLFF TRBJ1-4 NA TRBV11-2 NA
TGCAGTGCCAAGGACAGTCTAGCCAAAAACATTCAGTACTTC CSAKDSLAKNIQYF TRBJ2-4 NA TRBV20-1 few
TGTGCCAGCAGCCTCGGACTAGGGAGGGCAGATACGCAGTATTTT CASSLGLGRADTQYF TRBJ2-3 TRBD2 TRBV7-9 NA
TGTGCCAGCAGCTGGACCGAGTACGAGCAGTACTTC CASSWTEYEQYF TRBJ2-7 NA TRBV5-5 many
TGTGCCAGCAGCTCCTACGTGGGGGTTGATACGCAGTATTTT CASSSYVGVDTQYF TRBJ2-3 NA TRBV28 few
TGTGCCAGCAGTTTAAGAGGGGCATCAGGCGAGCAGTACTTC CASSLRGASGEQYF TRBJ2-7 NA TRBV12-3/TRBV12-4 many
TGTGCCAGCAGCCCCTGGGGGGTCTCGGAGCAGTACTTC CASSPWGVSEQYF TRBJ2-7 NA TRBV7-9 few
TGTGCCAGCAAACTTTGGACAGGGGACTACGAGCAGTACTTC CASKLWTGDYEQYF TRBJ2-7 TRBD1 TRBV2 few
TGCAGTGCTACGTATCTTTACAGGGGCGGGAACACTGAAGCTTTCTTT CSATYLYRGGNTEAFF TRBJ1-1 TRBD1 TRBV20-1 few
TGTGCCATCAGGACTAGCGGGGGCTCAGATACGCAGTATTTT CAIRTSGGSDTQYF TRBJ2-3 TRBD2 TRBV10-3 NA
TGTGCCAGCAGTGACCGACTCTCTTGGCACACTGAAGCTTTCTTT CASSDRLSWHTEAFF TRBJ1-1 NA TRBV6-1 few
TGTGCCAGCAGCTTAGCGGGAGCCAACGACGATGAGCAGTTCTTC CASSLAGANDDEQFF TRBJ2-1 TRBD2 TRBV12-3/TRBV12-4 few
TGCGCCAGCAGCTCACTTGGTTCGGGAGTTGCCAAAAACATTCAGTACTTC CASSSLGSGVAKNIQYF TRBJ2-4 NA TRBV5-1 few
TGTGCCAGCAGCTTAGCGCCTCCCAGGAGCAATGAGCAGTTCTTC CASSLAPPRSNEQFF TRBJ2-1 NA TRBV7-6 few
TGCGCCAGCAGCCTAACCTACAGGGGAGATTCACCCCTCCACTTT CASSLTYRGDSPLHF TRBJ1-6 TRBD1 TRBV4-1 few
TGTGCCAGCTCACCACCGGGACTAGCGGGGGCAACCCCCAATGAGCAGTTCTTC CASSPPGLAGATPNEQFF TRBJ2-1 TRBD2 TRBV18 few
TGTGCCAGCAGCTTAGGTGCCCCGGTTAGAGATACGCAGTATTTT CASSLGAPVRDTQYF TRBJ2-3 NA TRBV7-2 few
TGCAGTGCTAGCTTCTTGGGGGCCAACGTCCTGACTTTC CSASFLGANVLTF TRBJ2-6 NA TRBV20-1 few
TGCAGTGCTCCTACAGCGGTAGTCACAGATACGCAGTATTTT CSAPTAVVTDTQYF TRBJ2-3 NA TRBV20-1 few
TGTGCCAGCAGAAGGGACCAAGAGACCCAGTACTTC CASRRDQETQYF TRBJ2-5 NA TRBV2 few
TGTGCCAGCAGCCCCGGACAGGGCTGGGACACAGATACGCAGTATTTT CASSPGQGWDTDTQYF TRBJ2-3 TRBD1 TRBV12-3/TRBV12-4 few
TGTGCTAGTGGTTTGGTACCAAGTAGCGGGAGGGAAAACATTCAGTACTTC CASGLVPSSGRENIQYF TRBJ2-4 TRBD2 TRBV12-5 few
TGTGCCAGCAGGAGGACGCTGGGGAACACCGGGGAGCTGTTTTTT CASRRTLGNTGELFF TRBJ2-2 NA TRBV12-3/TRBV12-4 many
TGCAGCGTAATAACAGGGACAGGCAATCAGCCCCAGCATTTT CSVITGTGNQPQHF TRBJ1-5 TRBD1 TRBV29-1 few
TGTGCCAGCAGTTTAGCAGGCTCGGCCAAAAACATTCAGTACTTC CASSLAGSAKNIQYF TRBJ2-4 NA TRBV12-3/TRBV12-4 NA
TGTGCCAGCACCCCGGGGGGGGTTGGTGAAAAACTGTTTTTT CASTPGGVGEKLFF TRBJ1-4 NA TRBV12-3/TRBV12-4 many
TGTGCCAGCAGTACGGACAGGGCCTACGAGCAGTACTTC CASSTDRAYEQYF TRBJ2-7 TRBD1 TRBV7-9 many
TGCAGTGCCCATACCGGGACAGGGGTGTCCAATGAGCAGTTCTTC CSAHTGTGVSNEQFF TRBJ2-1 TRBD1 TRBV20-1 many
TGCAGTGCTAGAGATTCGTCCAGATCCTACAATGAGCAGTTCTTC CSARDSSRSYNEQFF TRBJ2-1 NA TRBV20-1 NA
TGTGCCTGCCCGGGACAGGGGACCGGGGAGCTGTTTTTT CACPGQGTGELFF TRBJ2-2 TRBD1 TRBV30 few
TGCGCCAGCAGCGACCCCCGGACCGGGACGCCAGGAAACACCATATATTTT CASSDPRTGTPGNTIYF TRBJ1-3 NA TRBV4-1 few
TGCAGTGCCGCTAGCGGGGGGGCAAAGACCCAGTACTTC CSAASGGAKTQYF TRBJ2-5 TRBD2 TRBV20-1 few
TGTGCCAGCAGTTTCCTAGCGGGGATTAGCGCGAACACCGGGGAGCTGTTTTTT CASSFLAGISANTGELFF TRBJ2-2 TRBD2 TRBV6-5 many